This T cell receptor (beta chain) was retrieved from a study of long-term antiretroviral therapy in people with HIV. Details on this clone: Its target is unknown.

The CDR3 extends over 16 amino acids. V lost 2 bases and J 5 bases, leaving 17 bases between the germline ends. The germline V gene has CDR1 SGHTA and CDR2 FQGNSA. Regarding the study as a whole: Before ART, certain clones expanded, and these dominated the repertoire at all time points. The blood, collected between about 2003 and 2017, was possibly taken under older ART regimens.

Investigators performed immunoSEQ version v3.0 at survey level. The repertoire was sequenced with immunoSEQ multiplex PCR; TCRdb's copy has only in-frame clones and lacks some. The table records some 23,000 clones, approximately 80% of them present only once. In the United States, treatment was given to all participants with HIV. The clonotype comes from a man aged 50 or older with HIV. Sequencing used unsorted PBMCs, obtained 0.3 years after starting antiretroviral therapy. V usage is TRBV7-2 and J usage is TRBJ2-3, with a possible D match to TRBD1 (7 bases). This CDR3 reads CASSLRQQGRGDTQYF. Written as DNA, the CDR3 is TGTGCCAGCAGCTTACGACAACAGGGGCGGGGAGATACGCAGTATTTT.